The 25 T cell receptor beta chains given below trace back to one sample, sequenced in a study of memory CD4+ T cells and cytomegalovirus serostatus (dated by TCRdb to between 2018 and 2021). The receptor library was made with the immunoSEQ multiplex PCR assay. This is the immuneACCESS table as TCRdb keeps it, with only in-frame sequences that have V and J called. A part of the clones is gone; compared with another copy, unresolved V genes explain less than half, and the rest is unexplained. The sample records about 53,000 clones, around 80% of which are singletons. The leading ten clones occupy around 1% of the sample. Single viable CD3+CD4+CD8-CD45RO+ cells were sorted as memory CD4+ T cells on a FACSAria II. The sequenced sample consisted of memory CD4+ T cells from blood. These receptors were collected from an adult in good health and CMV-seronegative.

This clone appeared a few times. CDR3 sequence (DNA): TGTGCCAGCAGGCCTGGGGGTTCCACAGATACGCAGTATTTT. It translates to CASRPGGSTDTQYF. The chain couples TRBV6-5 to TRBJ2-3; either TRBD1 or TRBD2 may fit D (5 bases each). CDR3 length equals 14 residues. With 6 bases removed from V and 2 bases from J, the gap between germline ends came to 12 bases. The germline V gene has CDR1 MNHEY and CDR2 SVGAGI.

The chain combines TRBV5-1 with TRBJ2-3, with a tentative D call TRBD2 (6 bases). Trimming cost V 7 bases and J 0 bases, with 15 bases left between them. The CDR3 runs to 15 residues. Germline CDR1 SGHRS, CDR2 YFSETQ. CDR3 protein: CASRDGGPSTDTQYF. CDR3 DNA sequence: TGCGCCAGCCGGGACGGGGGACCTAGCACAGATACGCAGTATTTT.

The chain joins TRBV27 to TRBJ1-4; D may be TRBD1 (5 bases). V was trimmed by 3 bases and J by 0 bases, leaving 17 bases between them. In germline, CDR1 is MNHEY, CDR2 SMNVEV (reference sequence). CDR3 length: 18 residues. CDR3 in amino acids: CASSFGARGDATNEKLFF. CDR3 nucleotides: TGTGCCAGCAGTTTTGGTGCACGGGGGGATGCAACTAATGAAAAACTGTTTTTT.

The chain uses TRBV18 and TRBJ2-3; possible D gene TRBD2, 6 bases. Trimming took off 3 bases at V and 2 bases at J, with 15 bases between the two ends. Germline loops: CDR1 KGHSH, CDR2 LQKENI. The CDR3 runs 16 residues. CDR3 sequence: CASSPDTGLNTDTQYF. The CDR3 DNA reads as TGTGCCAGCTCACCCGATACGGGACTTAACACAGATACGCAGTATTTT.

Comment on this clone: One end of the junction varies from germline; a read error may be responsible. This sequence joins TRBV5-1 and TRBJ2-2; D possibly corresponds to TRBD1 (5 bases). This CDR3 is 15 amino acids long. Germline V gives CDR1 SGHRS, CDR2 YFSETQ. CDR3 protein: CASTNRLGNAGELFF. CDR3 nucleotides: TGCGCCAGCACCAACAGGTTGGGGAACGCCGGGGAGCTGTTTTTT.

The chain joins TRBV4-3 to TRBJ2-5; 12 positions agree with TRBD2. The CDR3 extends over 14 amino acids. V was clipped by 4 bases and J by 9 bases; unmatched bases: 6. The germline V gene has CDR1 LGHNA and CDR2 YSLEER. In DNA, the CDR3 is TGCGCCAGCAGCCGAGGACTAGCGGGAACGGCCCAGTACTTC. Translated, it gives CASSRGLAGTAQYF.

There are a few counts of this clone. The chain has TRBV7-2 and TRBJ1-2; D is unclear. The CDR3 totals 14 residues. Germline V gene data show CDR1 as SGHTA and CDR2 as FQGNSA. Trimming pared 1 base from V and 2 bases from J, leaving 8 bases between. This CDR3 is CASSLGTTNYGYTF. The CDR3 DNA sequence: TGTGCCAGCAGCTTAGGGACCACCAACTATGGCTACACCTTC.

This chain uses TRBV28 with TRBJ1-1; 8 bases map to TRBD1. The CDR3 runs 14 residues. Germline CDR1 and CDR2: MDHEN and SYDVKM. The J segment lost 6 bases and the V segment lost 5 bases, leaving 8 bases of the junction unmatched. The DNA for the CDR3 is TGTGCCAGCAGTCGCCAGGGGGCCGGGCCTGAAGCTTTCTTT. Translated, it gives CASSRQGAGPEAFF.

The V and J genes are TRBV19 and TRBJ1-5; D is undetermined. Germline V gene lookup returns CDR1 LNHDA and CDR2 SQIVND (reference sequence). CDR3 length: 13 amino acids. Trimming pared 3 bases from V and 6 bases from J, leaving 9 bases between. The CDR3, as DNA: TGTGCCAGTAGTATCGACTATTTTCAGCCCCAGCATTTT. Its translation: CASSIDYFQPQHF.

This clone showed up just a few times. This sequence joins TRBV5-4 and TRBJ2-7; 13 bases align to TRBD2. Germline V lookup: CDR1 SGHNT, CDR2 YYREEE (reference sequence). V was pared by 3 bases and J by 5 bases, with 17 bases of the junction left unmatched. This CDR3 is 19 amino acids long. The CDR3 DNA sequence: TGTGCCAGCAGCTCATCGGGACTAGCGGGGCAGCCTCCAGGTAACGAGCAGTACTTC. Protein product: CASSSSGLAGQPPGNEQYF.

The V call is TRBV9, the J call TRBJ2-6; D not certain. Per the germline V gene, CDR1 is SGDLS and CDR2 is YYNGEE. V was cut by 1 base and J by 0 bases, with 8 bases left in between. The CDR3 sequence is 16 residues long. The CDR3 is CASSVTGSSGANVLTF. For the CDR3, the DNA is TGTGCCAGCAGCGTAACCGGAAGCTCTGGGGCCAACGTCCTGACTTTC.

This clone was recorded a few times. This sequence joins TRBV2 and TRBJ1-1, with a possible D match to TRBD1 (5 bases). Per the germline V gene, CDR1 is SNHLY and CDR2 is FYNNEI. This CDR3 comprises 15 residues. V was cut by 10 bases and J by 1 base, with 19 bases left in between. The CDR3 here is CATSFGGGANTEAFF. The DNA of the CDR3 is TGTGCCACTTCTTTTGGGGGAGGGGCGAACACTGAAGCTTTCTTT.

The CDR3 coding sequence is TGCGCCAGCAGCCCGGGACAGCCTTATGGCTACACCTTC. Translation gives CASSPGQPYGYTF. The chain joins TRBV5-1 to TRBJ1-2, with TRBD1 identical over 7 bases. V lost 4 bases and J lost 5; bases outside the gene matches: 5. This CDR3 is built from 13 residues. The germline V gene encodes CDR1 SGHRS and CDR2 YFSETQ.

This clone was seen just once. The chain carries TRBV10-2 and TRBJ2-7, with D perhaps assigned TRBD1 or TRBD2 (5 bases each). The CDR3 is 14 amino acids. Per germline, CDR1 WSHSY and CDR2 SAAADI. Trimming shortened V by 1 base and J by 3 bases, and 10 bases separated the two germline ends. CDR3 loop: CASSELGVNYEQYF. The CDR3 nucleotides are TGCGCCAGCAGTGAGTTGGGGGTAAACTACGAGCAGTACTTC.

The V and J genes are TRBV28 and TRBJ1-6; TRBD1 matches 8 bases. With 6 bases clipped from V and 5 bases from J, the junction kept 3 bases outside the gene matches. The length of the CDR3 is 14 residues. Germline V lookup: CDR1 MDHEN, CDR2 SYDVKM. The CDR3, as DNA: TGTGCCAGCAGGCCGGACAGGGATAATTCACCCCTCCACTTT. Translating it yields CASRPDRDNSPLHF.

For this clone: One end of the junction varies from germline; a read error may be responsible. The chain links TRBV7-2 to TRBJ2-3, with D possibly matching TRBD1 (6 bases). The CDR3 is made up of 14 amino acids. Germline-derived CDR1 and CDR2 are SGHTA and FQGNSA. The CDR3 DNA sequence: TGCGCCAGCAGCCAGGGGAGATGGACAGATACGCAGTATTTT. It codes for CASSQGRWTDTQYF.

The table lists this clone with a few counts. The chain employs TRBV15 and TRBJ2-5; 13 nucleotides line up with TRBD2. This CDR3 is 20 amino acids long. The V gene's germline CDR1 is LNHNV and CDR2 YYDKDF (reference sequence). With 0 bases clipped from V and 5 bases from J, the junction kept 15 bases outside the gene matches. The CDR3 sequence is CATSRDHPRLAGGRGETQYF. The CDR3 DNA reads as TGTGCCACCAGCAGAGACCACCCGCGACTAGCGGGAGGTCGTGGGGAGACCCAGTACTTC.

The genes are TRBV25-1 and TRBJ2-7; the match to TRBD1 covers 7 bases. Germline lookup yields CDR1 MGHDK and CDR2 SYGVNS. This CDR3 region has 16 residues. Trimming cost V 4 bases and J 3 bases; bases outside gene matches: 12. CDR3 sequence (DNA): TGTGCCAGCAGTGGAACCTTGGGGACAGAGATCTACGAGCAGTACTTC. Its protein is CASSGTLGTEIYEQYF.

This clone turned up a few times. V usage is TRBV30 and J usage is TRBJ1-1, with TRBD1 matching 7 bases. The CDR3 length is 11 residues. Germline values: CDR1 GTSNPN, CDR2 SVGIG (reference sequence). V shed 3 bases, J shed 11 bases, and the junction held 6 bases outside the gene matches. The CDR3 sequence: CAWRTGTSAFF. The CDR3 bases are TGTGCCTGGAGGACAGGGACGTCGGCTTTCTTT.

V usage is TRBV11-3 and J usage is TRBJ2-1; D is uncertain. Trimming stripped 3 bases from V and 5 bases from J, with 11 bases between. Germline V lookup: CDR1 SGHNT, CDR2 YENEEA. This CDR3 has 14 amino acids. The CDR3 DNA is TGTGCCAGCAGCTTCCTGGGTCAAGACAATGAGCAGTTCTTC. Its protein is CASSFLGQDNEQFF.

V and J are TRBV14 and TRBJ2-1; D tentatively fits TRBD1 or TRBD2 (5 bases each). Deletions cut 3 bases from V and 5 bases from J, with 11 bases between. Germline V gene lookup returns CDR1 SGHDN and CDR2 FVKESK. There are 14 residues in the CDR3. The CDR3 here is CASSHREINNEQFF. The CDR3 DNA reads as TGTGCCAGCAGCCACAGGGAGATCAACAATGAGCAGTTCTTC.

This clone was counted once. The V gene is TRBV28, the J gene TRBJ1-2; D possibly corresponds to TRBD1 (6 bases). V was clipped by 5 bases and J by 4 bases, with 11 bases between them. This CDR3 comprises 13 residues. CDR1 is MDHEN, CDR2 SYDVKM, per germline. The CDR3 region is CASSPPGAYGYTF. For the CDR3, the DNA is TGTGCCAGCAGTCCCCCAGGGGCCTATGGCTACACCTTC.

V and J are TRBV4-1 and TRBJ2-7, with 9 bases matching TRBD2. Germline trimming cut 3 bases from V and 4 bases from J; bases unmatched to any gene: 4. In germline, CDR1 is MGHRA, CDR2 YSYEKL. The CDR3 totals 14 residues. The CDR3 nucleotides are TGCGCCAGCAGCCAGTGGCGGGAGGGTTACGAGCAGTACTTC. This gives the protein CASSQWREGYEQYF.

The chain carries TRBV7-3 and TRBJ2-5; 8 nucleotides match TRBD1. This CDR3 is built from 15 residues. Germline CDR1 and CDR2: SGHTA and FQGTGA. J gave up 1 base and V 3 bases, and 4 bases lay outside the gene matches. This chain's CDR3 is CASSLHDRGQETQYF. As DNA, the CDR3 is TGTGCCAGCAGCTTGCACGACAGGGGCCAAGAGACCCAGTACTTC.

V gene TRBV4-1 combines with J gene TRBJ2-7; 9 nucleotides match TRBD1. This CDR3 is 16 amino acids long. Germline-derived CDR1 and CDR2 are MGHRA and YSYEKL. V trimming: 3 bases; J trimming: 5 bases; junction bases outside the gene matches: 11. The CDR3: CASSQAGTGKANEQYF. CDR3 nucleotides: TGCGCCAGCAGCCAGGCCGGGACAGGGAAAGCCAACGAGCAGTACTTC.